The next 26 T cell receptor beta chains were all read from a single sample in a study of OX40 agonist ivuxolimab in advanced cancers. Produced via immunoSEQ multiplex PCR; TCRdb's table is partial and in-frame only. The profile shows 70,000 or so clones, almost 90% of them singletons. Material: CD4+ or CD8+ T cells sorted from blood, obtained in a trial of the OX40 agonist ivuxolimab. All receptors derive from an adult with an advanced solid tumor such as melanoma, head and neck, liver or kidney cancer.

The V gene is TRBV11-2, the J gene TRBJ2-3, with a tentative D call TRBD2 (6 bases). The V end was cut by 3 bases, the J end by 3 bases, with 13 bases between. This CDR3 has 15 amino acids. Germline values: CDR1 SGHAT, CDR2 FQNNGV. In DNA form, the CDR3 reads TGTGCCAGCAGCTTTAAAGGGGCGGGAACAGATACGCAGTATTTT. It encodes CASSFKGAGTDTQYF.

The V and J genes are TRBV11-3 and TRBJ2-1; 7 nucleotides agree with TRBD2. This CDR3 region has 14 residues. Trimming at V came to 3 bases and at J to 7 bases, leaving 6 bases not matched to a gene. Germline CDR1 SGHNT, CDR2 YENEEA. CDR3: CASSFGGSMNEQFF. In DNA, the CDR3 is TGTGCCAGCAGCTTTGGCGGGAGTATGAATGAGCAGTTCTTC. The variable domain in full, completed from reference TRBV11-3 and TRBJ2-1, reads EAGVVQSPRYKIIEKKQPVAFWCNPISGHNTLYWYLQNLGQGPELLIRYENEEAVDDSQLPKDRFSAERLKGVDSTLKIQPAELGDSAVYLCASSFGGSMNEQFFGPGTRLTVL.

This chain joins TRBV4-3 and TRBJ1-5; the D is unclear. The V gene lost 0 bases and the J gene lost 0 bases, with 6 bases spanning the gap. The CDR3 length is 15 residues. Germline V gene sequence: CDR1 LGHNA, CDR2 YSLEER. The CDR3 region has the DNA TGCGCCAGCAGCCAAGAGTTGGGTAGCAATCAGCCCCAGCATTTT. Its translation is CASSQELGSNQPQHF.

The chain recombines TRBV6-5 with TRBJ1-1; 7 positions agree with TRBD1. Germline CDR1 is MNHEY and CDR2 is SVGAGI. The length of the CDR3 is 15 residues. V lost 7 bases and J lost 3; bases outside the gene matches: 11. In DNA, the CDR3 is TGTGCCAGCACCGACCTACAGGGGCAGGACACTGAAGCTTTCTTT. This encodes CASTDLQGQDTEAFF.

The chain has TRBV9 and TRBJ2-2; weak D call: TRBD2 (6 bases). Germline V gene data show CDR1 as SGDLS and CDR2 as YYNGEE. Trimming removed 0 bases from V and 5 bases from J, with 23 bases in between. The CDR3 is 19 residues long. This CDR3 reads CASSVAFLDWGGRTGELFF. CDR3 DNA: TGTGCCAGCAGCGTAGCATTCCTTGATTGGGGAGGTCGGACCGGGGAGCTGTTTTTT.

The J gene is TRBJ2-3, the V gene TRBV7-2, with 7 bases aligning to TRBD1. Germline V gene sequence: CDR1 SGHTA, CDR2 FQGNSA. The CDR3 covers 16 residues. The trim removed 5 bases at V and 1 base at J, leaving 9 bases unmatched. CDR3 DNA sequence: TGTGCCAGCAGCGTAGACAGGGTCGGTGGCACAGATACGCAGTATTTT. Residues: CASSVDRVGGTDTQYF.

This chain links TRBV6-5 with TRBJ2-7; D is possibly TRBD2 (5 bases). V was pared by 7 bases and J by 2 bases, with 12 bases between. The germline V gene encodes CDR1 MNHEY and CDR2 SVGAGI. The CDR3 runs 13 residues. CDR3 bases: TGTGCCAGCACCCCGGGGTGGACCTACGAGCAGTACTTC. It codes for CASTPGWTYEQYF.

This chain links TRBV10-2 with TRBJ2-4; TRBD2 aligns across 9 bases. CDR1 and CDR2 from the germline V gene are WSHSY and SAAADI. The CDR3 is 19 amino acids. The junction had 12 bases not matched to a gene; V was cut back by 3 bases and J by 0 bases. CDR3 sequence: CASSDRASGIDKAKNIQYF. The CDR3 DNA sequence: TGCGCCAGCAGTGACAGGGCTAGCGGGATTGATAAAGCCAAAAACATTCAGTACTTC.

The sample holds a few counts of this clone. The chain is built from TRBV28 and TRBJ1-2; D perhaps matches TRBD1 (5 bases). CDR3 size: 13 residues. Trimming left V 2 bases short and J 7 bases short, with 11 bases between. Germline-derived CDR1 and CDR2 are MDHEN and SYDVKM. The CDR3, as DNA: TGTGCCAGCAGTTTACCAATGGGGGGTGGCTACACCTTC. This translates into CASSLPMGGGYTF.

This clone was seen only a few times. The CDR3 sequence is CASSPWIGQPQHF. Here the CDR3 DNA reads TGCGCCAGCAGCCCTTGGATTGGGCAGCCCCAGCATTTT. The chain has TRBV5-1 and TRBJ1-5; D ambiguous. V was trimmed by 4 bases and J by 7 bases, leaving 12 bases between them. Germline values: CDR1 SGHRS, CDR2 YFSETQ. CDR3 length equals 13 residues.

This chain joins TRBV18 and TRBJ2-1; D possibly matches TRBD1 or TRBD2 (5 bases each). V lost 5 bases and J 3 bases, leaving 20 bases between the germline ends. The CDR3 runs to 17 residues. In germline, CDR1 is KGHSH, CDR2 LQKENI. The CDR3 coding sequence is TGTGCCAGCTCAGCTAATTTTCCGGGACGCGTCTACAATGAGCAGTTCTTC. Translated, it gives CASSANFPGRVYNEQFF.

The V and J genes are TRBV18 and TRBJ2-7, with D perhaps TRBD2 (6 bases). Between the trimmed V and J ends, which lost 0 bases and 0 bases, there was a span of 15 bases. The germline CDR1 and CDR2 sequences are KGHSH and LQKENI. The CDR3 spans 17 residues. DNA for the CDR3: TGTGCCAGCTCACCACCGAAAGGATTAGCGGCCTCCTACGAGCAGTACTTC. Protein product: CASSPPKGLAASYEQYF.

This clone has just one count. The CDR3 is CASGGGSCVTEAFF. DNA of the CDR3: TGTGCCAGCGGAGGGGGCTCGTGTGTCACTGAAGCTTTCTTT. The chain links TRBV5-7 to TRBJ1-1; 7 bases line up with TRBD1. TRBV5-7 is an open reading frame, and its role is uncertain. J lost 4 bases, V lost 7 bases, and 10 bases had no gene match. This CDR3 region has 14 residues.

The chain links TRBV10-2 to TRBJ2-1; 13 bases are a match to TRBD2. Germline V lookup: CDR1 WSHSY, CDR2 SAAADI. The V gene end was trimmed by 7 bases and the J gene end by 7 bases; junction bases not matched to a gene: 7. CDR3 length: 15 residues. This chain's CDR3 is CASNSRLAGGNEQFF. The CDR3 region has the DNA TGCGCCAGCAATAGTCGACTAGCGGGAGGTAATGAGCAGTTCTTC.

This chain joins TRBV6-1 and TRBJ2-7; D remains ambiguous. The CDR3 sequence is 12 residues long. V was cut by 6 bases and J by 6 bases, with 12 bases left in between. The V gene's germline CDR1 is MNHNS and CDR2 SASEGT. The CDR3 reads CASRTPAGEQYF. CDR3 nucleotide sequence: TGTGCCAGCAGGACCCCGGCAGGCGAGCAGTACTTC.

This chain links TRBV7-8 with TRBJ2-1, with D perhaps given as TRBD1 or TRBD2 (5 bases each). The CDR3 totals 15 residues. V lost 4 bases and J 8 bases, leaving 18 bases between the germline ends. The germline V gene encodes CDR1 SGHVS and CDR2 FQNEAQ. This CDR3 is CASSSDPGPNYEQFF. CDR3 nucleotide sequence: TGTGCCAGCAGCTCAGACCCGGGACCTAACTATGAGCAGTTCTTC.

The chain joins TRBV25-1 to TRBJ2-7, with D possibly TRBD1 on 5 matching bases. CDR1 and CDR2 (germline): MGHDK, SYGVNS. V shed 6 bases and J shed 2 bases, with 8 bases lying between them. The CDR3 contains 12 residues. CDR3 DNA: TGTGCCAGCAGATCAGGGACCTACGAGCAGTACTTC. The encoded protein is CASRSGTYEQYF.

The genes are TRBV5-1 and TRBJ2-1, with D perhaps being TRBD1 or TRBD2 (6 bases each). Trimming took off 4 bases at V and 12 bases at J, with 23 bases between the two ends. Germline V gives CDR1 SGHRS, CDR2 YFSETQ. The length of the CDR3 is 15 residues. CDR3 bases: TGCGCCAGCAGCCTCAGTACAGGACCCGAGGGGGGGCAGTTCTTC. Its translation is CASSLSTGPEGGQFF.

The chain links TRBV7-2 to TRBJ2-7, with D possibly called TRBD1 or TRBD2 (6 bases each). The CDR3 totals 16 residues. With 5 bases removed from V and 2 bases from J, the gap between germline ends came to 19 bases. Germline lookup yields CDR1 SGHTA and CDR2 FQGNSA. CDR3 nucleotides: TGTGCCAGCAGCCCTCTTGAGGAGGGGGGCGCCTACGAGCAGTACTTC. This translates into CASSPLEEGGAYEQYF.

V and J are TRBV30 and TRBJ1-2; the D gene is possibly TRBD1 (5 bases). Germline CDR1 is GTSNPN and CDR2 is SVGIG (reference sequence). Trimming took off 4 bases at V and 5 bases at J, with 8 bases between the two ends. The CDR3 contains 11 residues. The CDR3 sequence is CAWTWGYGYTF. The CDR3 DNA is TGTGCCTGGACTTGGGGGTATGGCTACACCTTC. Supplemented by reference TRBV30 and TRBJ1-2, the full variable domain reads SQTIHQWPATLVQPVGSPLSLECTVEGTSNPNLYWYRQAAGRGLQLLFYSVGIGQISSEVPQNLSASRPQDRQFILSSKKLLLSDSGFYLCAWTWGYGYTFGSGTRLTVV.

The chain has TRBV5-5 and TRBJ2-3; D unresolved. Germline CDR1 reads SGHKS; CDR2 reads YYEKEE (reference sequence). The V gene lost 5 bases and the J gene lost 2 bases, with 15 bases spanning the gap. This CDR3 comprises 15 residues. CDR3 residues: CASRSVGANTDTQYF. In DNA, the CDR3 is TGTGCCAGCAGATCCGTTGGAGCTAACACAGATACGCAGTATTTT.

V and J are TRBV13 and TRBJ2-4, with 15 bases matching TRBD2. After removal of 5 bases from V and 0 bases from J, the junction contained 17 bases not matched to a gene. The germline V gene has CDR1 PRHDT and CDR2 FYEKMQ (reference sequence). This CDR3 has 22 residues. CDR3 in amino acids: CASSAGRGGLAGGSLAKNIQYF. DNA for the CDR3: TGTGCCAGCAGCGCCGGTAGAGGGGGACTAGCGGGAGGCAGTTTAGCCAAAAACATTCAGTACTTC.

The CDR3 protein is CASSLRTGGGGKVSNQPQHF. CDR3 in DNA: TGTGCCAGCAGTTTAAGGACAGGGGGCGGTGGGAAGGTGAGCAATCAGCCCCAGCATTTT. The chain recombines TRBV28 with TRBJ1-5; the match to TRBD1 covers 11 bases. This CDR3 comprises 20 residues. V shed 2 bases, J shed 1 base, and the junction held 13 bases outside the gene matches. Germline values: CDR1 MDHEN, CDR2 SYDVKM.

This rearrangement joins TRBV30 to TRBJ2-7, with 9 bases aligning to TRBD2. The CDR3 is made up of 14 amino acids. J was trimmed by 6 bases and V by 0 bases; bases with no gene match: 6. CDR1 and CDR2 (germline): GTSNPN, SVGIG (reference sequence). Here the CDR3 reads CAWSVSGGRGEQYF. The CDR3 nucleotides read TGTGCCTGGAGTGTAAGCGGGGGGCGGGGCGAGCAGTACTTC.

This chain joins TRBV6-5 and TRBJ2-5, with 7 bases matching TRBD2. The V gene end was trimmed by 2 bases and the J gene end by 5 bases; junction bases not matched to a gene: 8. CDR3 length equals 15 residues. Germline V lookup: CDR1 MNHEY, CDR2 SVGAGI. The CDR3 region is CASSYEGGRAETQYF. CDR3 DNA sequence: TGTGCCAGCAGTTACGAAGGTGGGAGGGCGGAGACCCAGTACTTC.

This clone was seen a single time. The V gene is TRBV11-2, the J gene TRBJ2-7, with 8 nucleotides matching TRBD1. The trim removed 5 bases at V and 3 bases at J, leaving 3 bases unmatched. This CDR3 has 13 residues. CDR1 and CDR2 from the germline V gene are SGHAT and FQNNGV. In nucleotides, the CDR3 is TGTGCCAGCAGCAAGGACAGGGTCTACGAGCAGTACTTC. Its protein product is CASSKDRVYEQYF.